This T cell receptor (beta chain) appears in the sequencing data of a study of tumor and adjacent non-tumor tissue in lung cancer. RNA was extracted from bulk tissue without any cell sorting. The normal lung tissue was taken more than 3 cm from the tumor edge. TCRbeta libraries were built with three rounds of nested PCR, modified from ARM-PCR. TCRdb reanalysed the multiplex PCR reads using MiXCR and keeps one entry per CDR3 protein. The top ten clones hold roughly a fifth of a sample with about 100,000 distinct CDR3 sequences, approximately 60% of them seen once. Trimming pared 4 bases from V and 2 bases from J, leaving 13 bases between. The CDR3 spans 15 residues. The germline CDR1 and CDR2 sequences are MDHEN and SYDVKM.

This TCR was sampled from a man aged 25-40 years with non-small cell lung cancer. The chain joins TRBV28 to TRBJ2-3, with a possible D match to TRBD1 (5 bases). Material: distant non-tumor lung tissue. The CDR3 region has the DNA TGTGCCAGCAGTTCCCCACAGGTGGCCACAGATACGCAGTATTTT. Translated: CASSSPQVATDTQYF. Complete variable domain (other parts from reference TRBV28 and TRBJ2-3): DVKVTQSSRYLVKRTGEKVFLECVQDMDHENMFWYRQDPGLGLRLIYFSYDVKMKEKGDIPEGYSVSREKKERFSLILESASTNQTSMYLCASSSPQVATDTQYFGPGTRLTVL.